The 27 T cell receptor beta chains below come from one sample, sequenced in a study of cytomegalovirus exposure and HLA in healthy donors. The PCR was carried out with 60 Vbeta primers and 13 Jbeta primers. The protocol was immunoSEQ multiplex PCR, while the TCRdb copy is restricted to in-frame clones and leaves out a portion. The table lists approximately 150,000 clones, more than 75% of them singletons, with 13% to 15% in the top ten. The sample taken for sequencing was PBMCs. These receptors were collected from a woman aged 40-49 years in good health and CMV-seronegative.

The rearrangement uses TRBV9 and TRBJ2-4; tentatively, D is TRBD2 (6 bases). V was trimmed by 3 bases and J by 0 bases, leaving 16 bases between them. The CDR3 length is 17 residues. CDR1 and CDR2 from the germline V gene are SGDLS and YYNGEE. In DNA form, the CDR3 reads TGTGCCAGCAGCGCCCCGGGCGGGATACTAGCCAAAAACATTCAGTACTTC. This codes for CASSAPGGILAKNIQYF.

This clone occurred a few times. This chain joins TRBV6-5 and TRBJ2-7, with a tentative D call TRBD1 (5 bases). The V end lost 0 bases, the J end lost 3 bases, and 15 bases lay between the germline ends. Germline CDR1 reads MNHEY; CDR2 reads SVGAGI. The CDR3 runs 16 residues. The CDR3 protein is CASSYSTRSTGYEQYF. The DNA of the CDR3 is TGTGCCAGCAGTTACTCGACCCGTAGTACAGGCTACGAGCAGTACTTC.

The chain carries TRBV6-4 and TRBJ1-3; D call uncertain. CDR1 and CDR2 from the germline V gene are MRHNA and SNTAGT. The CDR3 consists of 13 residues. The V gene lost 4 bases and the J gene lost 4 bases, with 8 bases spanning the gap. The DNA for the CDR3 is TGTGCCAGCAGTGTTTCCCAGGGAAACACCATATATTTT. Translated: CASSVSQGNTIYF.

The genes are TRBV10-3 and TRBJ2-3; 12 bases are shared with TRBD2. Germline V gene data show CDR1 as ENHRY and CDR2 as SYGVKD. The CDR3 extends over 20 amino acids. The V segment lost 0 bases and the J segment 7 bases; nucleotides outside the gene matches: 17. This CDR3 reads CAISESRSILAGGGTNTQYF. DNA of the CDR3: TGTGCCATCAGTGAGTCCCGGAGCATCCTAGCGGGAGGGGGCACGAATACGCAGTATTTT.

This sequence joins TRBV9 and TRBJ1-1; a possible D gene is TRBD1 (5 bases). The CDR3 is 13 amino acids. V was pared by 3 bases and J by 2 bases, with 8 bases between. CDR1 and CDR2 from the germline V gene are SGDLS and YYNGEE. The DNA of the CDR3 is TGTGCCAGCAGCGGACAGATAAACACTGAAGCTTTCTTT. As protein: CASSGQINTEAFF.

This clone was detected a few times. At one end, the junction sequence differs from germline, possibly due to a read error. The rearrangement joins TRBV2 to TRBJ2-4, with D possibly matching TRBD2 (5 bases). The CDR3 length is 13 residues. The germline gives CDR1 SNHLY, CDR2 FYNNEI. CDR3 nucleotides: TGTGCCAGCGCGAGGGAAGCCAAAAACAGTCAGTACTTC. It is translated as CASAREAKNSQYF. Full variable domain (missing parts from reference TRBV2 and TRBJ2-4): EPEVTQTPSHQVTQMGQEVILRCVPISNHLYFYWYRQILGQKVEFLVSFYNNEISEKSEIFDDQFSVERPDGSNFTLKIRSTKLEDSAMYFCASAREAKNSQYFGAGTRLSVL.

This clone appeared once. The chain couples TRBV4-2 to TRBJ2-3, with D possibly being TRBD1 (5 bases). The CDR3 sequence is 16 residues long. V was cut by 3 bases and J by 5 bases, with 18 bases left in between. The V gene's germline CDR1 is LGHNA and CDR2 YNFKEQ. This CDR3 is CASSHYWGRDQDTQYF. The CDR3 nucleotides read TGTGCCAGCAGCCACTATTGGGGCAGGGATCAAGATACGCAGTATTTT.

This clone occurred a few times. V usage is TRBV5-6 and J usage is TRBJ2-2; the D is unclear. Germline V lookup: CDR1 SGHDT, CDR2 YYEEEE. The V and J ends lost 4 bases and 5 bases respectively, with 12 bases between them. The CDR3 contains 14 residues. The CDR3 is CASSPPFYTGELFF. CDR3 sequence (DNA): TGTGCCAGCAGCCCTCCGTTTTATACCGGGGAGCTGTTTTTT.

Turning to this clone: At one end, the junction sequence differs from germline, possibly due to a read error. This chain links TRBV10-3 with TRBJ2-6; tentative D call: TRBD1 (5 bases). The V gene's germline CDR1 is ENHRY and CDR2 SYGVKD. The CDR3 extends over 15 amino acids. The CDR3: CAIRTLLSGANGLTF. For the CDR3, the DNA is TGTGCCATCAGGACCCTTCTCTCTGGGGCCAACGGCCTGACTTTC.

This clone has more than one count but fewer than ten. V and J are TRBV7-3 and TRBJ2-5; possibly TRBD2 for D (5 bases). Trimming removed 2 bases at V and 2 bases at J, with 12 bases between. In germline, CDR1 is SGHTA, CDR2 FQGTGA. The CDR3 contains 15 residues. The CDR3 is CASSLSASSQETQYF. CDR3 DNA sequence: TGTGCCAGCAGCTTATCGGCTAGCAGTCAAGAGACCCAGTACTTC. Combining the CDR3 with reference TRBV7-3 and TRBJ2-5 gives the whole variable domain GAGVSQTPSNKVTEKGKYVELRCDPISGHTALYWYRQSLGQGPEFLIYFQGTGAADDSGLPNDRFFAVRPEGSVSTLKIQRTERGDSAVYLCASSLSASSQETQYFGPGTRLLVL.

The genes are TRBV29-1 and TRBJ2-2; 7 nucleotides agree with TRBD1. Looked up from germline, CDR1 is SQVTM and CDR2 is ANQGSEA. CDR3 length equals 14 residues. V lost 5 bases and J lost 3; bases outside the gene matches: 6. The CDR3 reads CSVKTGLDTGELFF. CDR3 nucleotides: TGCAGCGTTAAGACAGGGTTGGACACCGGGGAGCTGTTTTTT.

The genes are TRBV6-4 and TRBJ2-7; TRBD1 is a possible D gene (7 bases). Per germline, CDR1 MRHNA and CDR2 SNTAGT. This CDR3 comprises 11 residues. The CDR3 DNA reads TGTGTCCGGAGGGGGCGAGAAGAGCAGTACTTC. This gives the protein CVRRGREEQYF.

The chain uses TRBV7-2 and TRBJ1-1; 8 bases match TRBD1. The CDR3 is made up of 15 amino acids. Germline lookup yields CDR1 SGHTA and CDR2 FQGNSA. Trimming took 5 bases from V and 10 from J; bases not matched to a gene: 15. This CDR3 is CASSSPGQGPYGAFF. DNA for the CDR3: TGTGCCAGCAGCAGCCCCGGACAGGGTCCATACGGAGCTTTCTTT.

The DNA for the CDR3 is TGTGCCAGTGCCGGGACAGGGTTGTCAACTAATGAAAAACTGTTTTTT. Encoded protein: CASAGTGLSTNEKLFF. The V call is TRBV28, the J call TRBJ1-4, with 9 bases lining up with TRBD1. J lost 0 bases, V lost 9 bases, and 8 bases had no gene match. Per germline, CDR1 MDHEN and CDR2 SYDVKM. CDR3 length: 16 amino acids.

The chain employs TRBV6-5 and TRBJ2-2; D remains ambiguous. This CDR3 comprises 13 residues. Germline values: CDR1 MNHEY, CDR2 SVGAGI. V lost 6 bases to trimming and J lost 9 bases, with 14 bases between them. The CDR3 loop is CASRSTGARELFF. CDR3 nucleotides: TGTGCCAGCAGGTCTACCGGAGCGCGGGAGCTGTTTTTT.

The rearrangement links TRBV5-4 to TRBJ2-3, with D possibly being TRBD1 (7 bases). The CDR3 totals 16 residues. CDR1 and CDR2 (germline): SGHNT, YYREEE (reference sequence). With 3 bases removed from V and 5 bases from J, the gap between germline ends came to 19 bases. The CDR3 nucleotides are TGTGCCAGCAGCTCCCAGGGGGGCGGCCCCCTAGATACGCAGTATTTT. Amino acids: CASSSQGGGPLDTQYF.

V is TRBV7-2 and J is TRBJ2-1; 7 bases line up with TRBD2. The V gene's germline CDR1 is SGHTA and CDR2 FQGNSA. The junction had 14 bases not matched to a gene; V was cut back by 11 bases and J by 7 bases. The CDR3 length is 14 residues. The CDR3 region is CAGGVGGRENEQFF. The DNA of the CDR3 is TGTGCCGGGGGGGTAGGCGGGAGAGAGAATGAGCAGTTCTTC.

V gene TRBV7-9 combines with J gene TRBJ1-1; D might be TRBD1 (6 bases). The length of the CDR3 is 11 residues. Germline V gene sequence: CDR1 SEHNR, CDR2 FQNEAQ (reference sequence). Between the trimmed V and J ends, which lost 6 bases and 7 bases, there was a span of 9 bases. CDR3 loop: CASSHRDEAFF. In DNA, the CDR3 is TGTGCCAGCAGTCACAGGGATGAAGCTTTCTTT.

In this sample, this clone turned up a few times. The chain links TRBV6-1 to TRBJ2-5; 9 bases match TRBD2. The CDR3 is 15 amino acids. V lost 4 bases and J lost 1; bases outside the gene matches: 4. CDR1 is MNHNS, CDR2 SASEGT, per germline. CDR3 DNA sequence: TGTGCCAGCAGTGTCTTAGCGGGGGCCCAAGAGACCCAGTACTTC. This encodes CASSVLAGAQETQYF.

The genes are TRBV10-3 and TRBJ2-5; TRBD1 matches 9 bases. Germline V gene lookup returns CDR1 ENHRY and CDR2 SYGVKD. The CDR3 totals 13 residues. J lost 5 bases, V lost 7 bases, and 5 bases had no gene match. CDR3 coding DNA: TGTGCCATCATGGACAGGGGAGTGGAGACCCAGTACTTC. Encoded protein: CAIMDRGVETQYF.

The CDR3, as DNA: TGTGCCAGCAGGCCCGGAGTACGTGGACAGGGTCAGCCCCAGCATTTT. Amino acids: CASRPGVRGQGQPQHF. V and J are TRBV28 and TRBJ1-5; 8 positions agree with TRBD1. CDR1 MDHEN and CDR2 SYDVKM come from the germline V gene. This CDR3 has 16 amino acids. Trimming took 6 bases from V and 6 from J; bases not matched to a gene: 13.

V and J are TRBV6-1 and TRBJ1-2, with TRBD1 matching over 7 bases. V trimming: 7 bases; J trimming: 2 bases; junction bases outside the gene matches: 7. Germline V gene lookup returns CDR1 MNHNS and CDR2 SASEGT. The CDR3 contains 14 residues. Here the CDR3 reads CASKTDRANYGYTF. The CDR3, as DNA: TGTGCCAGCAAAACAGACAGGGCAAACTATGGCTACACCTTC.

This chain links TRBV28 with TRBJ2-4, with D tentatively TRBD1 (6 bases). V was cut by 4 bases and J by 12 bases, with 25 bases left in between. Germline V gene lookup returns CDR1 MDHEN and CDR2 SYDVKM. The CDR3 spans 16 residues. The CDR3 spells CASSWPSDVTGICQYF. The CDR3 DNA is TGTGCCAGCAGTTGGCCGAGCGATGTGACAGGAATTTGTCAGTACTTC. Looking up the rest from reference TRBV28 and TRBJ2-4 gives the full variable domain: DVKVTQSSRYLVKRTGEKVFLECVQDMDHENMFWYRQDPGLGLRLIYFSYDVKMKEKGDIPEGYSVSREKKERFSLILESASTNQTSMYLCASSWPSDVTGICQYFGAGTRLSVL.

A few counts support this clone. The rearrangement joins TRBV30 to TRBJ1-5, with 7 bases matching TRBD1. The CDR3 sequence is 15 residues long. CDR1 and CDR2 from the germline V gene are GTSNPN and SVGIG (reference sequence). The V and J ends lost 2 bases and 7 bases, in that order; junction bases with no gene match: 11. CDR3 coding DNA: TGTGCCTGGAGTACGCAGGGGGAAGGGTGGCAGCCCCAGCATTTT. Its protein is CAWSTQGEGWQPQHF.

The J gene is TRBJ2-1, the V gene TRBV9; 8 bases are a match to TRBD2. CDR1 and CDR2 from the germline V gene are SGDLS and YYNGEE. This CDR3 comprises 16 residues. After removal of 5 bases from V and 0 bases from J, the junction contained 7 bases not matched to a gene. The CDR3 bases are TGTGCCAGCAGTCCTAGCGGGCCTAGCTCCTACAATGAGCAGTTCTTC. Translating gives CASSPSGPSSYNEQFF.

V usage is TRBV7-2 and J usage is TRBJ1-5; a possible D gene is TRBD1 (6 bases). This CDR3 region has 15 residues. Germline V gives CDR1 SGHTA, CDR2 FQGNSA. The V gene lost 5 bases and the J gene lost 0 bases, with 11 bases spanning the gap. This CDR3 reads CASSRTVNSNQPQHF. In DNA form, the CDR3 reads TGTGCCAGCAGCCGGACAGTGAATAGCAATCAGCCCCAGCATTTT.

This clone was recorded only once. The chain employs TRBV28 and TRBJ2-7; no definite D call. The V gene's germline CDR1 is MDHEN and CDR2 SYDVKM. V gave up 2 bases and J gave up 5 bases, with 7 bases separating them. The CDR3 length is 12 residues. Here the CDR3 DNA reads TGTGCCAGCAGTTTAATCCGGGACGAGCAGTACTTC. The encoded protein is CASSLIRDEQYF.